The entry below gives a single T cell receptor beta chain sequence along with its context. The antigen is unknown. The data originate from a study of CD8+ T cells in alopecia areata. Study summary: Dosing with tofacitinib proceeded for 6 to 18 months, followed by 6 months off drug.

Looked up from germline, CDR1 is SGHTA and CDR2 is FQGNSA. The CDR3 spans 13 residues. The V and J ends lost 5 bases and 6 bases respectively, with 11 bases between them. RNA, once extracted, was reverse transcribed into cDNA for use as the sequencing template. Profiling relied on immunoSEQ multiplex PCR, and the TCRdb table lists in-frame clones only, not all of them. The sample has about 180,000 clones, roughly 60% seen once; the top ten hold around 1.6%. Individuals with alopecia areata gave both lesional scalp punch biopsies and peripheral blood for collection. PBMCs provided sorted CD4+ and CD8+ T cells. Study-wide results and caveats: When scalp samples are sequenced, resident alphabeta T cells of normal skin are also captured.

The genes are TRBV7-2 and TRBJ2-4; tentatively, D is TRBD2 (5 bases). The receptor comes from a human donor with alopecia areata. This material consisted of CD4+ T cells sorted from blood, taken at week 0. The CDR3, as DNA: TGTGCCAGCAGCCCAGCGGCCCGAAACATTCAGTACTTC. Encoded protein: CASSPAARNIQYF. Based on the CDR3 plus reference TRBV7-2 and TRBJ2-4, the full variable domain is GAGVSQSPSNKVTEKGKDVELRCDPISGHTALYWYRQSLGQGLEFLIYFQGNSAPDKSGLPSDRFSAERTGGSVSTLTIQRTQQEDSAVYLCASSPAARNIQYFGAGTRLSVL.